This T cell receptor beta chain was recorded in a study of CD8 T cells in Susac syndrome. Broader study findings: That the number of individuals in its TCR sequencing and HLA analysis was relatively small was acknowledged by the study.

This clonotype was counted a single time. The antigen is unknown. Germline-derived CDR1 and CDR2 are LGHDT and YNNKEL (reference sequence). The CDR3 covers 13 residues. The V end lost 0 bases, the J end lost 3 bases, and 6 bases lay between the germline ends. Random hexamers were used to reverse transcribe the RNA input (about 0.5 to 1 ug). Amplification of TCR beta CDR3 used immunoSEQ multiplex PCR across 54 Vbeta and 13 Jbeta. TCRdb independently ran MiXCR on the immunoSEQ multiplex PCR reads; one entry per CDR3 protein. The data hold approximately 140,000 distinct CDR3 sequences, with nearly 95% observed a single time. The authors sequenced TCR beta from blood CD8+ and CD4+ T cells. TEMRA cells were enriched by FACS, and CD4+ and CD8+ T cells were negatively isolated.

The chain uses TRBV3-1 and TRBJ2-7, with no clear D. The TCR sequence derives from a human donor in good health. What was sequenced was CD8+ T cells from PBMCs. The DNA of the CDR3 is TGTGCCAGCAGCCAAGAAGGATTCTACGAGCAGTACTTC. Translation: CASSQEGFYEQYF.